This entry concerns a single TCR beta chain. The sample originates from a study of blood T cell repertoires in COVID-19. As for the study in general: Italy, Spain and the United States were the sources of the convalescent and acute COVID-19 samples. T cells, B-cell-depleted T cells, or PBMCs supplied cDNA or gDNA.

Looked up from germline, CDR1 is MNHEY and CDR2 is SMNVEV (reference sequence). The CDR3 loop spans 14 amino acids. V trimming: 7 bases; J trimming: 4 bases; junction bases outside the gene matches: 4. Here immunoSEQ multiplex PCR was the method, and the copy in TCRdb shows in-frame clones only, minus some. The sample shows about 61,000 clones, around 88% of them seen only once. The clonotype comes from a human donor in a cohort sampled during active COVID-19. The rearrangement links TRBV27 to TRBJ2-5, with 12 bases lining up with TRBD2. The specimen sequenced was peripheral blood. CDR3 nucleotide sequence: TGTGCCAGCAAGACTAGCGGGAGATCAGAGACCCAGTACTTC. It encodes CASKTSGRSETQYF.